This T cell receptor (beta chain) was sequenced in a study of T-cell reconstitution after alpha-beta-depleted transplantation in children. Unique molecular identifiers were incorporated during preparation of the TCRbeta library. TCRdb processed the PCR reads anew with MiXCR; each CDR3 protein has one entry. The sample comprises roughly 160,000 distinct CDR3 sequences, 8.5% to 14% of which are singletons, and under 15% rests with the top ten. Germline V lookup: CDR1 SGHTA, CDR2 FQGNSA. Trimming took off 0 bases at V and 4 bases at J, with 10 bases between the two ends. CDR3 size: 15 residues. Findings of the study overall: A year had passed since transplant, and T-cell counts and diversity by then came mostly from newly produced T cells. Surviving recipient T cells and intrathymic progenitors accounted for some patients' high TCRbeta diversity at day 60.

This clonotype was counted at least ten times. Its antigen is currently unknown. The sample here was PBMCs, taken before TCRalphabeta/CD19-depleted stem cell transplant. The TCR originated in a boy between 2 and 10 years old with acute myeloid leukemia, due to receive a stem cell transplant. V and J are TRBV7-2 and TRBJ2-1, with D possibly TRBD2 on 6 matching bases. CDR3 in DNA: TGTGCCAGCAGCTTAGCAGCGGGCGAGTACAATGAGCAGTTCTTC. Protein sequence: CASSLAAGEYNEQFF.